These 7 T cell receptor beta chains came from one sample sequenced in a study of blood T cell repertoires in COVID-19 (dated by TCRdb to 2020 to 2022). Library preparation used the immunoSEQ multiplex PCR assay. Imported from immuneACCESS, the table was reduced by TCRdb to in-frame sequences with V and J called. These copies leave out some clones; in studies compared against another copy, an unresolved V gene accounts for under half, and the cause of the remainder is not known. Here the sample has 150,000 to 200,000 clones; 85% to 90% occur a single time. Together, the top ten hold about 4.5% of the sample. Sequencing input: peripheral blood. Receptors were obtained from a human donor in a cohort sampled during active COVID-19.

The CDR3: CASSVDMAGRTDTQYF. In DNA form, the CDR3 reads TGTGCCAGCAGCGTAGATATGGCGGGACGCACAGATACGCAGTATTTT. V gene TRBV9 combines with J gene TRBJ2-3; D may be TRBD2 (6 bases). V shed 0 bases and J shed 1 base, with 12 bases lying between them. The CDR3 consists of 16 residues. Germline values: CDR1 SGDLS, CDR2 YYNGEE.

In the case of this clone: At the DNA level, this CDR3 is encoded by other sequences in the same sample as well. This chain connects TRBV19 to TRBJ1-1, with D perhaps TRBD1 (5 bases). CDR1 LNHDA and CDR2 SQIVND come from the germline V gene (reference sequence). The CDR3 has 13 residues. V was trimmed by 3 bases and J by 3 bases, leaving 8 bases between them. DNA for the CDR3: TGTGCCAGTAGTATTGCAGGGTACACTGAAGCTTTCTTT. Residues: CASSIAGYTEAFF.

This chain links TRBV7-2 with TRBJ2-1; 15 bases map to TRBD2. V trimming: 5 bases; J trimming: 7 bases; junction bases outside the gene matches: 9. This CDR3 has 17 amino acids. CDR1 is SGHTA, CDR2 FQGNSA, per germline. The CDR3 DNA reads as TGTGCCAGCAGCCCCAGGACTAGCGGGGGGGCTAGAAATGAGCAGTTCTTC. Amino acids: CASSPRTSGGARNEQFF. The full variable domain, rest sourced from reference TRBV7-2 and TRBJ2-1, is GAGVSQSPSNKVTEKGKDVELRCDPISGHTALYWYRQSLGQGLEFLIYFQGNSAPDKSGLPSDRFSAERTGGSVSTLTIQRTQQEDSAVYLCASSPRTSGGARNEQFFGPGTRLTVL.

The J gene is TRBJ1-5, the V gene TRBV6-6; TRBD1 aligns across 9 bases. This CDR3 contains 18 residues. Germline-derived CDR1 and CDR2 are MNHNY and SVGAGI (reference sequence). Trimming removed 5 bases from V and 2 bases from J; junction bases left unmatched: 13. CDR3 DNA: TGTGCCAGCAGTCTAACCCGGGGACAGGGCGAGGGCAATCAGCCCCAGCATTTT. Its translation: CASSLTRGQGEGNQPQHF.

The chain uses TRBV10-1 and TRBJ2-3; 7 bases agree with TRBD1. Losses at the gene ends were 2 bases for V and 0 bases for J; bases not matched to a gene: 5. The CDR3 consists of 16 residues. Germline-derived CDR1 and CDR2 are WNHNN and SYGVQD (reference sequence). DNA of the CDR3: TGCGCCAGCAGTGAGGGACAGGATACTAGCACAGATACGCAGTATTTT. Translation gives CASSEGQDTSTDTQYF.

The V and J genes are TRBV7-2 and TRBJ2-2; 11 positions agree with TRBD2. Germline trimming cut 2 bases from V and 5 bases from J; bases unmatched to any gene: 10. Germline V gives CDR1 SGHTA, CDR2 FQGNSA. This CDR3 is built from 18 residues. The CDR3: CASSLYSGGAIFTGELFF. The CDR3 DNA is TGTGCCAGCAGCTTATATAGCGGGGGGGCCATTTTTACCGGGGAGCTGTTTTTT.

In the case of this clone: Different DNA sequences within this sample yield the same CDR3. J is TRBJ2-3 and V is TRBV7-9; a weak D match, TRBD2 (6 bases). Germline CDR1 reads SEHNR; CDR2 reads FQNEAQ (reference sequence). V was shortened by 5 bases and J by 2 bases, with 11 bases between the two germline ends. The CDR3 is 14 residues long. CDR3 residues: CASSPGLLTDTQYF. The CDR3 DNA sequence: TGTGCCAGCAGCCCGGGACTTCTCACAGATACGCAGTATTTT.